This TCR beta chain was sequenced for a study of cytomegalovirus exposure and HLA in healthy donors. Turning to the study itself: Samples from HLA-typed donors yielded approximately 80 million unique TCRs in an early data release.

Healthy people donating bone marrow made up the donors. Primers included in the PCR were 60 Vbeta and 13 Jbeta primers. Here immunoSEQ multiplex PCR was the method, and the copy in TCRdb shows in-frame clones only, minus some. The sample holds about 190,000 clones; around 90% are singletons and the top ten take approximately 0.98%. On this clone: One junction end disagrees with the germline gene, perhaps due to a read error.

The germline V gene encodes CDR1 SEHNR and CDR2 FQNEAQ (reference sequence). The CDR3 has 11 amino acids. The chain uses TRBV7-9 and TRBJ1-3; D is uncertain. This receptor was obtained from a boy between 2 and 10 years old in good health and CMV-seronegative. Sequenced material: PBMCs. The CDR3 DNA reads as TGTGCCAGCAGCTTAAACTCCGGTTTCGTTTTT. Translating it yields CASSLNSGFVF.